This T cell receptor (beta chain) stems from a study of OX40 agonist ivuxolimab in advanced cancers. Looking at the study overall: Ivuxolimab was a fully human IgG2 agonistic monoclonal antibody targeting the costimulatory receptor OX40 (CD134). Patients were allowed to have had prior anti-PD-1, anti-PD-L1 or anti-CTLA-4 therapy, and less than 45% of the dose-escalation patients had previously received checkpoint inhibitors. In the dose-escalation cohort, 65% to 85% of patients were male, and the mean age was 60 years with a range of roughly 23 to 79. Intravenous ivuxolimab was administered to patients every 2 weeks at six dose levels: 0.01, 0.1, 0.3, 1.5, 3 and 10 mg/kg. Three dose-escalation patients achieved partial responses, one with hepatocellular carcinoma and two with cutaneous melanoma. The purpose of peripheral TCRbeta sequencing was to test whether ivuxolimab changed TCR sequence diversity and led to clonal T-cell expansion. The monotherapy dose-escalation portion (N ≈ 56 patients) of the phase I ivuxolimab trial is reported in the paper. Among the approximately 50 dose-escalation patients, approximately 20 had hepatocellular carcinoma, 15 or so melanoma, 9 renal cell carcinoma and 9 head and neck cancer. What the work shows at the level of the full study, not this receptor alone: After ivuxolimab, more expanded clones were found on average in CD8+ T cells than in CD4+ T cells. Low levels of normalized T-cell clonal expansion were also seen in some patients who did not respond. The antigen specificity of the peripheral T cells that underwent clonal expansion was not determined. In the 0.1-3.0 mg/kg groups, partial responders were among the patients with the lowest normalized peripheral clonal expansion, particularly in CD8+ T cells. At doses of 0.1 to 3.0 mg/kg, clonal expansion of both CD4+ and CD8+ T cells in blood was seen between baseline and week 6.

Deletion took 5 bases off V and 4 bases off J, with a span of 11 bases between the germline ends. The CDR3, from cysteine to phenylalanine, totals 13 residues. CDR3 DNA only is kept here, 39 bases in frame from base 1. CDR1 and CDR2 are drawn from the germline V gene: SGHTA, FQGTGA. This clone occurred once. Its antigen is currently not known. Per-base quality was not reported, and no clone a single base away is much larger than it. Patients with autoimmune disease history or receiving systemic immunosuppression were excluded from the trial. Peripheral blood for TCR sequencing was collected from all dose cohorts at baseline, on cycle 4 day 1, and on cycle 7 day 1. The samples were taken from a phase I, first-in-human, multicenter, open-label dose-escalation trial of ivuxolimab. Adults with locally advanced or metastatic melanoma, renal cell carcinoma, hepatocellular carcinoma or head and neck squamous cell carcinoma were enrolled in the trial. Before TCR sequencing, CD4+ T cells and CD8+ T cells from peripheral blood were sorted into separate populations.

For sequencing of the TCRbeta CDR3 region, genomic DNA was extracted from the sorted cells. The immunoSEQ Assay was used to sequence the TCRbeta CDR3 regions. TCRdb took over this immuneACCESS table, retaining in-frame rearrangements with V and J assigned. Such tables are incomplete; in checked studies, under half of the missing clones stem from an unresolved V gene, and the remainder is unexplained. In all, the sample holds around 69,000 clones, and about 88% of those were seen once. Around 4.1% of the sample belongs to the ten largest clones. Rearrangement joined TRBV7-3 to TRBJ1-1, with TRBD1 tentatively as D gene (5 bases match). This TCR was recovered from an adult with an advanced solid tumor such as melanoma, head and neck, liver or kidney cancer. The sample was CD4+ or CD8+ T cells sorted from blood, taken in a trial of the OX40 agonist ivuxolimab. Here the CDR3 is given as CASSKGVGTEAFF. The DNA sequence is TGTGCCAGCAGCAAAGGGGTTGGCACTGAAGCTTTCTTT. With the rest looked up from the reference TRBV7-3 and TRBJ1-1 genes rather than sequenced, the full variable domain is GAGVSQTPSNKVTEKGKYVELRCDPISGHTALYWYRQSLGQGPEFLIYFQGTGAADDSGLPNDRFFAVRPEGSVSTLKIQRTERGDSAVYLCASSKGVGTEAFFGQGTRLTVV.